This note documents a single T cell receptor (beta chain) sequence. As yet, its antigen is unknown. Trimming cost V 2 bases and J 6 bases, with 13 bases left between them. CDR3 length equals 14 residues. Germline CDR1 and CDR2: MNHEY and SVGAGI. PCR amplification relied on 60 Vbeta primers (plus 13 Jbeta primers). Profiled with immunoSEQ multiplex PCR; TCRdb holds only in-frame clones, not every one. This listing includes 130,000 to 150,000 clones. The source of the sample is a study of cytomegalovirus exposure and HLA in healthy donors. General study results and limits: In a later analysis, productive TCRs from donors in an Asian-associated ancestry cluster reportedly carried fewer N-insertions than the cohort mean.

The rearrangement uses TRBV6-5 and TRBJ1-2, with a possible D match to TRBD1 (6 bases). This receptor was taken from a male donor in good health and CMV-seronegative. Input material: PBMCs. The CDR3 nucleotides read TGTGCCAGCAGTTACGTAAAGGGGGTCCATGGCTACACCTTC. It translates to CASSYVKGVHGYTF.